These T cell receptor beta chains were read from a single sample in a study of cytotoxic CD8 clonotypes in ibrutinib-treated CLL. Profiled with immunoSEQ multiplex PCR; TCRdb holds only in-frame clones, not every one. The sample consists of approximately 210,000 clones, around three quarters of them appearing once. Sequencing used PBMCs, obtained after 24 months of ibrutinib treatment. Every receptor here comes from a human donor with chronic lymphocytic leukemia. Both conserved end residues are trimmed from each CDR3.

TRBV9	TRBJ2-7	ASSVGGSSSYEQY
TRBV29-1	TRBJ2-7	SVEQVNTYEQY
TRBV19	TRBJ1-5	ASSIVGGFRNQPQH
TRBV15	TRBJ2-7	ATSDLDSYEQY
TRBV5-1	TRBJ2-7	ASSSVSGRYEQY
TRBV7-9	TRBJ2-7	ASSSGLYEQY
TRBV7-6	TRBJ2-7	ASSLVGTGAYEQY
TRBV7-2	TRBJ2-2	ASSPQGIRELF
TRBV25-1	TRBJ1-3	ASIGGYAGNTIY
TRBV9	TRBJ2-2	ASSVGGSGFTGELF
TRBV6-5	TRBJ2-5	ASSYGTQETQY
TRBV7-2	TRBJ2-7	ASSSPTGGDEQY
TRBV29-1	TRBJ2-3	SFEGADTQY
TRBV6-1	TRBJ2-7	ASPSLSEQY
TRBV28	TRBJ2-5	ASRPAGWGETQY